This passage covers 11 T cell receptor beta chains from one sample sequenced in a study of a mutant IDH1 vaccine in newly diagnosed glioma. Generated by immunoSEQ multiplex PCR, the TCRdb table keeps only in-frame clones and is missing some. The data hold about 66,000 clones, with less than 85% observed a single time. Specified time point: week 11, during vaccination. What each vaccine dose contained was 300 ug of mutant IDH1 20-mer peptide, accompanied by topical imiquimod. For these receptors, no antigen is known. The source was PBMCs, collected from a glioma patient whose treatment included an IDH1 peptide vaccine. These receptors came from a woman aged 45-60 years with glioma.

The V call is TRBV19, the J call TRBJ1-6; no definite D call. The CDR3 is 14 amino acids. Germline V gene lookup returns CDR1 LNHDA and CDR2 SQIVND (reference sequence). Trimming removed 9 bases from V and 0 bases from J, with 9 bases in between. Here the CDR3 reads CASTYNSYNSPLHF. CDR3 bases: TGTGCCAGCACGTATAACTCCTATAATTCACCCCTCCACTTT.

The chain carries TRBV5-1 and TRBJ2-3, with a tentative D call TRBD1 (5 bases). V lost 0 bases and J lost 5, with 10 bases in between. This CDR3 contains 14 residues. Germline V lookup: CDR1 SGHRS, CDR2 YFSETQ. The CDR3 sequence is CASSLEQGGDTQYF. CDR3 sequence (DNA): TGCGCCAGCAGCTTGGAGCAGGGTGGAGATACGCAGTATTTT.

Only one count was recorded for this clone. The chain is built from TRBV9 and TRBJ1-1; TRBD1 matches 8 bases. The CDR3 is made up of 14 amino acids. The J segment lost 6 bases and the V segment lost 3 bases, leaving 7 bases of the junction unmatched. Germline CDR1 and CDR2: SGDLS and YYNGEE. In DNA, the CDR3 is TGTGCCAGCAGCGCCCGACAGGGGAGCGCTGAAGCTTTCTTT. It encodes CASSARQGSAEAFF.

This chain uses TRBV5-4 with TRBJ2-5; unclear D gene. Between the trimmed V and J ends, which lost 2 bases and 5 bases, there was a span of 10 bases. The CDR3 runs 13 residues. The germline CDR1 and CDR2 sequences are SGHNT and YYREEE (reference sequence). The CDR3 DNA reads TGTGCCAGCAGCTTAATTAGTTTGGAGACCCAGTACTTC. Its translation is CASSLISLETQYF.

The chain carries TRBV25-1 and TRBJ1-5; 11 bases are shared with TRBD1. Trimming at V came to 8 bases and at J to 5 bases, leaving 5 bases not matched to a gene. CDR3 length: 14 residues. Germline loops: CDR1 MGHDK, CDR2 SYGVNS. The CDR3 nucleotides read TGTGCCAGCGGCGGGACAGGGGGGGATCAGCCCCAGCATTTT. Protein product: CASGGTGGDQPQHF.

The genes are TRBV7-9 and TRBJ1-4; TRBD1 is a possible D gene (6 bases). The germline CDR1 and CDR2 sequences are SEHNR and FQNEAQ (reference sequence). V lost 5 bases and J lost 0, with 13 bases in between. The CDR3 is 16 residues long. CDR3 in amino acids: CASSSNRDATNEKLFF. The CDR3 nucleotides are TGTGCCAGCAGCAGCAACAGGGACGCAACTAATGAAAAACTGTTTTTT. Variable domain in full (rest from reference TRBV7-9 and TRBJ1-4): DTGVSQNPRHKITKRGQNVTFRCDPISEHNRLYWYRQTLGQGPEFLTYFQNEAQLEKSRLLSDRFSAERPKGSFSTLEIQRTEQGDSAMYLCASSSNRDATNEKLFFGSGTQLSVL.

In regard to this clone: Other DNA sequences in the sample encode the same CDR3. This chain uses TRBV6-5 with TRBJ2-7, with D perhaps given as TRBD1 or TRBD2 (5 bases each). This CDR3 has 14 residues. Trimming removed 2 bases at V and 2 bases at J, with 10 bases between. CDR1 is MNHEY and CDR2 is SVGAGI in the germline V gene. This CDR3 reads CASSYGDRPYEQYF. CDR3 nucleotides: TGTGCCAGCAGTTACGGGGACCGGCCCTACGAGCAGTACTTC.

This chain uses TRBV19 with TRBJ1-3; D might be TRBD1 (5 bases). CDR1 and CDR2 from the germline V gene are LNHDA and SQIVND (reference sequence). The V gene lost 6 bases and the J gene lost 0 bases, with 15 bases spanning the gap. This CDR3 has 16 amino acids. The CDR3 spells CASRQGRAYSGNTIYF. The CDR3 region has the DNA TGTGCCAGTAGGCAAGGCAGGGCCTACTCTGGAAACACCATATATTTT.

This chain links TRBV11-2 with TRBJ2-5; D is uncertain. Looked up from germline, CDR1 is SGHAT and CDR2 is FQNNGV. The ends were cut back, 5 bases at V and 5 bases at J, with 9 bases in the middle. The CDR3 length is 12 residues. CDR3 in DNA: TGTGCCAGCAGCCCTCATCCGGAGACCCAGTACTTC. It yields the protein CASSPHPETQYF. Based on the CDR3 plus reference TRBV11-2 and TRBJ2-5, the full variable domain is EAGVAQSPRYKIIEKRQSVAFWCNPISGHATLYWYQQILGQGPKLLIQFQNNGVVDDSQLPKDRFSAERLKGVDSTLKIQPAKLEDSAVYLCASSPHPETQYFGPGTRLLVL.

This clone has a handful of counts. This sequence joins TRBV9 and TRBJ1-5; D possibly corresponds to TRBD1 (5 bases). CDR1 is SGDLS and CDR2 is YYNGEE in the germline V gene. The CDR3 is made up of 15 amino acids. The germline V and J ends were trimmed by 4 bases and 5 bases, with 16 bases remaining between them. The CDR3 DNA follows: TGTGCCAGCAGCCTCAGCTCAGGGATACATCAGCCCCAGCATTTT. Translated: CASSLSSGIHQPQHF.

This clone was observed once. The junction and the germline gene differ at one end; a read error may be behind it. The chain recombines TRBV7-9 with TRBJ1-4; 8 nucleotides agree with TRBD1. Germline CDR1 is SEHNR and CDR2 is FQNEAQ (reference sequence). The CDR3 runs 13 residues. Written as DNA, the CDR3 is TGTGCCAGCAGCTCCTTACAGGGGGAAACACTGTTTTTT. Translated, it gives CASSSLQGETLFF.